This TCR beta chain was documented in a study of T-cell memory formation after mild COVID-19. This CDR3 spans 14 amino acids. Germline CDR1 SGHDN, CDR2 FVKESK. The V gene lost 6 bases and the J gene lost 6 bases, with 16 bases spanning the gap. TCRdb re-derived calls from the 5' RACE reads in MiXCR, one entry per CDR3 protein. The profile covers some 57,000 distinct CDR3 sequences, with 9% to 15% appearing a single time and around 25% taken by the ten largest. This clonotype was counted a few times. The sample comprised PBMCs or a T cell subset sorted from them (not recorded which). This TCR was recovered from a man younger than 35 who had mild COVID-19 (a few samples of this study predate the infection). Cell type and time point are not known. The V gene is TRBV14, the J gene TRBJ2-3, with D tentatively TRBD2 (7 bases). CDR3 loop: CASSLAGAGDTQYF. CDR3 in DNA: TGTGCCAGCAGTCTCGCGGGGGCGGGGGATACGCAGTATTTT.